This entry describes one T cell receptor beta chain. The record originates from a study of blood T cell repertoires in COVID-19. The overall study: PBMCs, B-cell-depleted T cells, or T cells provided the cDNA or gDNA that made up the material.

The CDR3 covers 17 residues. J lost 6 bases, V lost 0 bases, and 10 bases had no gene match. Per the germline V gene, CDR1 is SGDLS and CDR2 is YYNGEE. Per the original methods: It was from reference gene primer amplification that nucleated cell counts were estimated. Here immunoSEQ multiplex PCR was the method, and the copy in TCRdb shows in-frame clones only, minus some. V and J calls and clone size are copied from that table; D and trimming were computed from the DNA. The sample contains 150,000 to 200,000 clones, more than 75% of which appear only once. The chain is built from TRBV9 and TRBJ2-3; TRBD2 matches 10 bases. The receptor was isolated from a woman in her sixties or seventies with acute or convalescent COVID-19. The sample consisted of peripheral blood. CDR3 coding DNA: TGTGCCAGCAGCGTAGCCGCTAGCGGGAGTATGGTGGATACGCAGTATTTT. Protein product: CASSVAASGSMVDTQYF.